This T cell receptor (beta chain) comes out of a study of blood T cell repertoires in COVID-19. This CDR3 spans 13 amino acids. Trimming took 5 bases from V and 7 from J, leaving 17 bases between them. Germline V gene lookup returns CDR1 SQVTM and CDR2 ANQGSEA. Assay used: immunoSEQ multiplex PCR; TCRdb lists only in-frame clones, some missing. The data contain around 70,000 clones, 86% of them singletons. The source is a man aged 30 to 39 with acute or convalescent COVID-19. The sequencing sample was made of peripheral blood. This chain links TRBV29-1 with TRBJ1-2; maybe TRBD1 (5 bases). CDR3 sequence (DNA): TGCAGCGTTCTATCTCAGGGCCTGTCTGGCTACACCTTC. Translating gives CSVLSQGLSGYTF.